This T cell receptor beta chain was profiled in a study of blood T cell repertoires in COVID-19. Using immunoSEQ multiplex PCR, the repertoire was profiled, and TCRdb retains in-frame clones only, with some absent. Among some 150,000 clones, approximately 80% were seen once, and the ten largest hold roughly 0.6%. With 5 bases removed from V and 0 bases from J, the gap between germline ends came to 14 bases. The CDR3 has 17 residues. Germline values: CDR1 SGHTA, CDR2 FQGNSA. The chain links TRBV7-2 to TRBJ2-6, with no clear D. The receptor was derived from a man in his sixties with acute or convalescent COVID-19. Specimen: peripheral blood. CDR3: CASSPVGVSSGANVLTF. Written as DNA, the CDR3 is TGTGCCAGCAGCCCGGTTGGAGTTAGCTCTGGGGCCAACGTCCTGACTTTC.